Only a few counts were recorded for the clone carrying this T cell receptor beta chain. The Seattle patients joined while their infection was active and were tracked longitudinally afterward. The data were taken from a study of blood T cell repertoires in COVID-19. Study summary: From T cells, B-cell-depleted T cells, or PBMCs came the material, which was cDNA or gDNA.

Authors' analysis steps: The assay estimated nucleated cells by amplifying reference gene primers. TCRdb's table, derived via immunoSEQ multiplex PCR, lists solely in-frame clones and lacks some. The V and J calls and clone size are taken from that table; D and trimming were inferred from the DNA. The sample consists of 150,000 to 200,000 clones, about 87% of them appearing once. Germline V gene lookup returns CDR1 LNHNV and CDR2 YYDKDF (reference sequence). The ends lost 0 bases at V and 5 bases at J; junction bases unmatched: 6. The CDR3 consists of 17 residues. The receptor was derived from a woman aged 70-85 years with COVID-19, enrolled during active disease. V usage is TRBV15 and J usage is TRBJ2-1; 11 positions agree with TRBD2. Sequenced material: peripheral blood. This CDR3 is CATSRDMTSGVDNEQFF. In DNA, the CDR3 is TGTGCCACCAGCAGAGATATGACTAGCGGGGTTGACAATGAGCAGTTCTTC. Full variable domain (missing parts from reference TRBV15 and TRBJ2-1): DAMVIQNPRYQVTQFGKPVTLSCSQTLNHNVMYWYQQKSSQAPKLLFHYYDKDFNNEADTPDNFQSRRPNTSFCFLDIRSPGLGDTAMYLCATSRDMTSGVDNEQFFGPGTRLTVL.